The 5 T cell receptor beta chains presented below share a single source sample, sequenced in a study of Ad26.COV2.S vaccination and SARS-CoV-2 variants. The treatment is: some 19 received Ad26.COV2.S at low or high dose, single or two shots; 5 received placebo; per-sample allocation not given. The investigators took samples on day 63 after the first vaccine or placebo injection. Sequencing used immunoSEQ multiplex PCR; TCRdb keeps in-frame clones, though not all of them. The sample yields 380,000 or so clones, 86% seen once. Sequenced here: peripheral blood, sampled in a trial of Ad26.COV2.S vaccine versus placebo. The receptors stem from a person between 18 and 65 years old who received the Ad26.COV2.S COVID-19 vaccine or a placebo.

In its sample, this clone was seen once. The chain combines TRBV30 with TRBJ2-1, with TRBD2 identical over 14 bases. V dropped 3 bases and J dropped 8; count of bases not matched to a gene: 3. Germline values: CDR1 GTSNPN, CDR2 SVGIG (reference sequence). This CDR3 spans 14 amino acids. CDR3 sequence (DNA): TGTGCCTGGAGGGGACTAGCGGGAGTTGATGAGCAGTTCTTC. Protein product: CAWRGLAGVDEQFF.

The chain has TRBV9 and TRBJ1-3; no clear D gene. Between the trimmed V and J ends, which lost 2 bases and 0 bases, there was a span of 9 bases. Germline values: CDR1 SGDLS, CDR2 YYNGEE. The CDR3 covers 15 residues. CDR3 residues: CASSVEGLSGNTIYF. CDR3 bases: TGTGCCAGCAGCGTCGAGGGTCTCTCTGGAAACACCATATATTTT.

V usage is TRBV25-1 and J usage is TRBJ2-4; tentative D call: TRBD1 (6 bases). The CDR3 consists of 13 residues. Trimming removed 10 bases from V and 0 bases from J, with 10 bases in between. Looked up from germline, CDR1 is MGHDK and CDR2 is SYGVNS. The CDR3 loop reads CAIRTVAKNIQYF. CDR3 bases: TGTGCCATACGGACAGTAGCCAAAAACATTCAGTACTTC.

The DNA for the CDR3 is TGCGCCAGCAGCCAAGGCCCCCCAAGCGGGAGTAGGGACATTCAGTACTTC. The encoded protein is CASSQGPPSGSRDIQYF. The chain employs TRBV4-3 and TRBJ2-4; 8 nucleotides line up with TRBD2. CDR1 and CDR2 from the germline V gene are LGHNA and YSLEER. The length of the CDR3 is 17 residues. J gave up 8 bases and V 1 base, and 13 bases lay outside the gene matches.

In nucleotides, the CDR3 is TGTGCCAGCAGCGCGGAGCTAATGAACACTGAAGCTTTCTTT. This gives the protein CASSAELMNTEAFF. V gene TRBV9 combines with J gene TRBJ1-1; D is undetermined. The V end lost 3 bases, the J end lost 0 bases, and 9 bases lay between the germline ends. The CDR3 length is 14 residues. Per germline, CDR1 SGDLS and CDR2 YYNGEE.